The source of this T cell receptor beta chain is a study of cytomegalovirus exposure and HLA in healthy donors. Study conclusions and caveats: The tendency of first-cohort TCR clusters to co-occur in the 130 or so validation repertoires was identified by a subsequent analysis.

CDR3 length: 13 residues. The V and J ends lost 8 bases and 4 bases respectively, with 15 bases between them. Germline-derived CDR1 and CDR2 are ENHRY and SYGVKD. Assay used: immunoSEQ multiplex PCR; TCRdb lists only in-frame clones, some missing. The table has about 150,000 clones, less than 95% seen once. Concerning this clone itself: The antigen is not known.

V usage is TRBV10-3 and J usage is TRBJ2-7; D is possibly TRBD1 (6 bases). Sequences were obtained from PBMCs. This receptor was taken from a young man in good health and CMV-seropositive. CDR3 sequence: CAIGDRTPYEQYF. CDR3 nucleotides: TGTGCCATCGGAGACAGGACTCCTTACGAGCAGTACTTC.